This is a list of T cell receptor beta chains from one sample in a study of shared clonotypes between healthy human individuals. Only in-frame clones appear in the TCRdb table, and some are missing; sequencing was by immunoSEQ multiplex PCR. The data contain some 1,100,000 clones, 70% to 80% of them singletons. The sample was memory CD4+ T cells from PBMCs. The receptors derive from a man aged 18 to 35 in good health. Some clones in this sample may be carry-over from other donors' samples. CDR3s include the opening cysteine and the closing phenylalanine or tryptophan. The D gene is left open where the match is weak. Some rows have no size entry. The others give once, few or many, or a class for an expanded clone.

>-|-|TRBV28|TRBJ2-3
CASSTAGLPTDTQYF
TGTGCCAGCAGTACCGCGGGACTTCCCACAGATACGCAGTATTTT
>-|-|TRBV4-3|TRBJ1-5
CASSQEFGPGPQHF
TGCGCCAGCAGCCAAGAGTTCGGGCCGGGGCCCCAGCATTTT
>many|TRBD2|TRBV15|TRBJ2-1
CATSRGTSGRRLSYNEQFF
TGTGCCACCAGCAGGGGGACTAGCGGGAGAAGGTTATCCTACAATGAGCAGTTCTTC
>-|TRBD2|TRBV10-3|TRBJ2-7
CAIGRETYEQYF
TGTGCCATCGGGAGGGAGACCTACGAGCAGTACTTC
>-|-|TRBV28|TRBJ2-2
CASKLGGTTGELFF
TGTGCCAGCAAACTAGGAGGGACCACCGGGGAGCTGTTTTTT
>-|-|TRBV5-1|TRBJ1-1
CASSAAGWTDMNTEAFF
TGCGCCAGCAGCGCCGCTGGATGGACAGACATGAACACTGAAGCTTTCTTT
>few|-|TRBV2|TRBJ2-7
CASSENREPIYEQYF
TGTGCCAGCAGTGAGAACAGGGAACCTATCTACGAGCAGTACTTC
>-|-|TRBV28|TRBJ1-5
CASSPAGGQASNQPQHF
TGTGCCAGCAGTCCGGCCGGTGGGCAGGCTTCCAATCAGCCCCAGCATTTT
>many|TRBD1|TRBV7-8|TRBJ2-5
CASSFLAGGGETQYF
TGTGCCAGCAGCTTCCTCGCAGGGGGCGGGGAGACCCAGTACTTC
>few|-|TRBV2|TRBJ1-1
CASSDLAGAFF
TGTGCCAGCAGCGACTTGGCTGGGGCTTTCTTT
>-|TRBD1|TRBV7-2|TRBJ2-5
CASSSRTGQETQYF
TGTGCCAGCAGCTCCCGGACAGGCCAAGAGACCCAGTACTTC
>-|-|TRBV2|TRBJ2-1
CASTRATENKQFF
TGTGCCAGCACCCGAGCCACAGAAAATAAGCAGTTCTTC
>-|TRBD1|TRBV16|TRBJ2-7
CASSQSGQGLYEQYF
TGTGCCAGCAGCCAATCTGGACAGGGGTTATACGAGCAGTACTTC
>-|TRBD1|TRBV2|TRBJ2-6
CASSTGGGSGANVLTF
TGTGCCAGCAGTACAGGGGGTGGCTCTGGGGCCAACGTCCTGACTTTC
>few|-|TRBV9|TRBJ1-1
CASSVALNTEAFF
TGTGCCAGCAGCGTAGCTTTGAACACTGAAGCTTTCTTT
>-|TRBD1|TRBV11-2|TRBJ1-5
CASSSQGGDQPQHF
TGTGCCAGCAGCTCCCAGGGGGGAGATCAGCCCCAGCATTTT
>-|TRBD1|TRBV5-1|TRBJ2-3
CASSLVGQGTDTQYF
TGCGCCAGCAGCTTGGTGGGACAGGGAACAGATACGCAGTATTTT
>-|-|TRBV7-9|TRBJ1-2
CASSFSTGPAGGYTF
TGTGCCAGCAGCTTTTCTACGGGCCCGGCGGGTGGCTACACCTTC
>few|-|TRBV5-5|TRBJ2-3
CASSLGTHVSTDTQYF
TGTGCCAGCAGCCTAGGGACACACGTTAGCACAGATACGCAGTATTTT
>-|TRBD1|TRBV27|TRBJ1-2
CASRTGELSNYGYTF
TGTGCCAGCAGAACAGGGGAGCTTTCTAACTATGGCTACACCTTC
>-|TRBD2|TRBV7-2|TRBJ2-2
CASSSRLAVTGELFF
TGTGCCAGCAGCTCCAGACTAGCCGTGACCGGGGAGCTGTTTTTT
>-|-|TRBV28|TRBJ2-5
CASSLPEGWETQYF
TGTGCCAGCAGTTTACCGGAGGGATGGGAGACCCAGTACTTC
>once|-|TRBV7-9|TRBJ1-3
CASQSSGNTIYF
TGTGCCAGTCAGAGCTCTGGAAACACCATATATTTT
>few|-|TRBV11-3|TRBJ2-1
CASSSTSNEQFF
TGTGCCAGCAGCTCGACCAGCAATGAGCAGTTCTTC
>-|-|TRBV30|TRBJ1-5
CAWSVRGISNQPQHF
TGTGCCTGGAGTGTACGCGGGATAAGCAATCAGCCCCAGCATTTT
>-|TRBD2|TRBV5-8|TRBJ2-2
CASSLTKTSGRTGELFF
TGTGCCAGCAGCTTGACCAAGACTAGCGGGAGAACCGGGGAGCTGTTTTTT
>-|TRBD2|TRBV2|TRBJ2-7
CASRELAGGPDEQYF
TGTGCCAGCAGGGAACTAGCGGGAGGGCCTGACGAGCAGTACTTC
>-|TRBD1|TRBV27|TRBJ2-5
CASGQEQETQYF
TGTGCCAGCGGACAGGAACAAGAGACCCAGTACTTC
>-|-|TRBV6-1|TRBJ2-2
CASEGLGASGELFF
TGTGCCAGTGAGGGCCTCGGAGCGTCCGGGGAGCTGTTTTTT
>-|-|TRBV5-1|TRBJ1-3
CASSSDSSGNTIYF
TGCGCCAGCAGTAGCGACAGCTCTGGAAACACCATATATTTT
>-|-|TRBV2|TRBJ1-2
CASSEERAGVYGYTF
TGTGCCAGCAGTGAAGAGAGGGCAGGGGTTTACGGCTACACCTTC
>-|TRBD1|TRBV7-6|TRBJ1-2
CASSQGQGGYGYTF
TGTGCCAGCAGCCAAGGACAGGGGGGGTATGGCTACACCTTC
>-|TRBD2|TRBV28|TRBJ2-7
CASSFSSGRFFEQYF
TGTGCCAGCAGCTTTTCTAGCGGGAGGTTTTTCGAGCAGTACTTC
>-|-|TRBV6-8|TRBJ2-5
CASFRETQYF
TGTGCCAGTTTCAGAGAGACCCAGTACTTC
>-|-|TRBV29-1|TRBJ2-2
CSVEDEGVKRTGELFF
TGCAGCGTTGAAGATGAGGGGGTAAAGAGAACCGGGGAGCTGTTTTTT
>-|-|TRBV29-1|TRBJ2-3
CSVVWGRAPDTQYF
TGCAGCGTTGTGTGGGGGAGAGCCCCAGATACGCAGTATTTT
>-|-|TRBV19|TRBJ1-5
CASSFTDQPQHF
TGTGCCAGTAGTTTCACGGATCAGCCCCAGCATTTT
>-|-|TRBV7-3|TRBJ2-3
CASSPRFTDTQYF
TGTGCCAGCAGCCCAAGGTTCACAGATACGCAGTATTTT
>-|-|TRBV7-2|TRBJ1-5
CASSLGSRTENQPQHF
TGTGCCAGCAGCTTAGGTAGCCGGACAGAAAATCAGCCCCAGCATTTT
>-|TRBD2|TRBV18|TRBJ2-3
CASSEYVGGRDTQYF
TGTGCCAGCTCAGAATATGTGGGCGGGAGAGATACGCAGTATTTT
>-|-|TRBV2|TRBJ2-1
CASRPPGGSYNEQFF
TGTGCCAGCAGGCCCCCCGGAGGGTCCTACAATGAGCAGTTCTTC
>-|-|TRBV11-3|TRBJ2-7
CAGSPGTSEAYEQYF
TGTGCCGGCAGCCCCGGGACTTCTGAAGCCTACGAGCAGTACTTC
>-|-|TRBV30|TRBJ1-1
CAWNRDSNTEAFF
TGTGCCTGGAATAGGGACTCGAACACTGAAGCTTTCTTT
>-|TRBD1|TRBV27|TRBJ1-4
CASSLLRMDRVGKLFF
TGTGCCAGCAGTTTACTGAGGATGGACAGGGTTGGGAAACTGTTTTTT
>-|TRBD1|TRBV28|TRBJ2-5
CASRPGGPGQGSETQYF
TGTGCCAGCAGGCCTGGCGGGCCGGGACAGGGTAGCGAGACCCAGTACTTC
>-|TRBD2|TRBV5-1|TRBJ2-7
CASSFLGAGVHEQYF
TGCGCCAGCAGCTTCCTAGGCGCGGGGGTTCACGAGCAGTACTTC
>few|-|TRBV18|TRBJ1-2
CASSRGQSYGYTF
TGTGCCAGCTCCCGAGGACAGAGCTATGGCTACACCTTC
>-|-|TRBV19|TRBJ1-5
CASSPPGQGRRYQPQHF
TGTGCCAGTAGTCCTCCGGGGCAGGGGCGAAGGTATCAGCCCCAGCATTTT
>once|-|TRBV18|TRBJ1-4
CASKPLEGISTNEKLFF
TGTGCCTCCAAACCGTTGGAGGGGATCTCGACTAATGAAAAACTGTTTTTT
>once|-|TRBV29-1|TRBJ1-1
CSVRGDWGSEAFF
TGCAGCGTTCGCGGAGACTGGGGTTCTGAAGCTTTCTTT
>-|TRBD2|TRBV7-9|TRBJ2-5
CASSRTSGYQETQYF
TGTGCCAGCAGCCGGACTAGCGGTTACCAAGAGACCCAGTACTTC